This T cell receptor (beta chain) was recovered during a study of cytomegalovirus exposure and HLA in healthy donors. Germline V gene lookup returns CDR1 GTSNPN and CDR2 SVGIG (reference sequence). This CDR3 comprises 16 residues. J gave up 2 bases and V 0 bases, and 7 bases lay outside the gene matches. TCRdb's table, derived via immunoSEQ multiplex PCR, lists solely in-frame clones and lacks some. The sample contains under 100,000 clones, roughly 97% of which appear only once. The sample taken for sequencing was PBMCs. The chain links TRBV30 to TRBJ2-5, with 9 bases that match TRBD2. This TCR was recovered from a man aged 18 to 29 in good health and CMV-seronegative. Here the CDR3 reads CAWSVNHLAGQETQYF. DNA for the CDR3: TGTGCCTGGAGTGTGAACCACCTAGCGGGACAAGAGACCCAGTACTTC.